The T cell receptor (beta chain) described here comes from a study of OX40 agonist ivuxolimab in advanced cancers. Trimming shortened V by 8 bases and J by 5 bases, and 9 bases separated the two germline ends. The CDR3 is 12 amino acids. The V gene's germline CDR1 is LGHNT and CDR2 FRNRAP. Produced via immunoSEQ multiplex PCR; TCRdb's table is partial and in-frame only. The sample consists of approximately 76,000 clones, approximately 85% of them appearing once. The rearrangement uses TRBV12-5 and TRBJ2-2, with D possibly matching TRBD1 (6 bases). The material was CD4+ or CD8+ T cells sorted from blood, obtained in a trial of the OX40 agonist ivuxolimab. The TCR comes from an adult with an advanced solid tumor such as melanoma, head and neck, liver or kidney cancer. CDR3: CASTQGTGELFF. CDR3 sequence (DNA): TGTGCTAGTACCCAGGGGACCGGGGAGCTGTTTTTT. Looking up the rest from reference TRBV12-5 and TRBJ2-2 gives the full variable domain: DARVTQTPRHKVTEMGQEVTMRCQPILGHNTVFWYRQTMMQGLELLAYFRNRAPLDDSGMPKDRFSAEMPDATLATLKIQPSEPRDSAVYFCASTQGTGELFFGEGSRLTVL.